The 23 T cell receptor beta chains given below trace back to one sample, sequenced in a study of a mutant IDH1 vaccine in newly diagnosed glioma. These receptors have no known antigen. Regarding time point: week 47, end of study. Mutant IDH1 20-mer peptide, at 300 ug, made up each vaccine dose, with topical imiquimod. TCRdb's table, derived via immunoSEQ multiplex PCR, lists solely in-frame clones and lacks some. Among about 59,000 clones listed, less than 90% were seen once. The starting material was PBMCs, obtained from a glioma patient whose treatment included an IDH1 peptide vaccine. The receptors were sampled from a man between 25 and 39 years old with glioma.

DNA of the CDR3: TGTGCCAGCAGTTACGGGGACAATTCCTACGAGCAGTACTTC. Translating it yields CASSYGDNSYEQYF. This sequence joins TRBV6-6 and TRBJ2-7; a possible D gene is TRBD1 (6 bases). The V end lost 2 bases, the J end lost 1 base, and 9 bases lay between the germline ends. The CDR3 runs to 14 residues. Germline V gives CDR1 MNHNY, CDR2 SVGAGI (reference sequence).

V usage is TRBV7-9 and J usage is TRBJ2-1; 8 nucleotides match TRBD1. CDR1 and CDR2 from the germline V gene are SEHNR and FQNEAQ (reference sequence). With 2 bases clipped from V and 10 bases from J, the junction kept 16 bases outside the gene matches. The CDR3 is 17 amino acids. The CDR3 region is CASSLRRDRYKGVEQFF. CDR3 in DNA: TGTGCCAGCAGCTTACGCAGGGACAGGTACAAAGGGGTGGAGCAGTTCTTC.

The rearrangement uses TRBV19 and TRBJ1-5; D gene ambiguous. Germline CDR1 reads LNHDA; CDR2 reads SQIVND (reference sequence). CDR3 length equals 12 residues. V was clipped by 5 bases and J by 4 bases, with 6 bases between them. In DNA form, the CDR3 reads TGTGCCAGTAGTCCCGAGAATCAGCCCCAGCATTTT. This sequence encodes CASSPENQPQHF.

V is TRBV5-6 and J is TRBJ2-2; 9 nucleotides align to TRBD1. The CDR3 totals 15 residues. The germline V gene encodes CDR1 SGHDT and CDR2 YYEEEE. After removal of 5 bases from V and 8 bases from J, the junction contained 10 bases not matched to a gene. This CDR3 is CASSPTGTGLGELFF. CDR3 bases: TGTGCCAGCAGTCCGACCGGGACAGGGTTGGGGGAGCTGTTTTTT. The variable domain in full, completed from reference TRBV5-6 and TRBJ2-2, reads DAGVTQSPTHLIKTRGQQVTLRCSPKSGHDTVSWYQQALGQGPQFIFQYYEEEERQRGNFPDRFSGHQFPNYSSELNVNALLLGDSALYLCASSPTGTGLGELFFGEGSRLTVL.

This clone was detected a few times. This chain links TRBV30 with TRBJ1-1; TRBD1 matches 8 bases. This CDR3 is 14 amino acids long. Germline CDR1 GTSNPN, CDR2 SVGIG (reference sequence). After removal of 1 base from V and 0 bases from J, the junction contained 1 base not matched to a gene. CDR3 bases: TGTGCCTGGAGTGCGGACAGGGTGAACACTGAAGCTTTCTTT. Its translation: CAWSADRVNTEAFF.

The rearrangement joins TRBV28 to TRBJ1-5; D gene ambiguous. In germline, CDR1 is MDHEN, CDR2 SYDVKM. The CDR3 runs 13 residues. V lost 6 bases and J 7 bases, leaving 13 bases between the germline ends. The CDR3 loop is CASSTHQGQPQHF. In DNA, the CDR3 is TGTGCCAGCAGCACCCACCAAGGACAGCCCCAGCATTTT.

The chain uses TRBV20-1 and TRBJ2-5, with unresolved D. V lost 6 bases and J 2 bases, leaving 7 bases between the germline ends. Germline V gene sequence: CDR1 DFQATT, CDR2 SNEGSKA (reference sequence). The CDR3 totals 11 residues. The CDR3 nucleotides are TGCAGTGCCCTAGGGCAAGAGACCCAGTACTTC. It is translated as CSALGQETQYF.

The V gene is TRBV19, the J gene TRBJ2-1; 9 bases fit TRBD2. CDR1 LNHDA and CDR2 SQIVND come from the germline V gene (reference sequence). The CDR3 covers 15 residues. V lost 6 bases, J lost 5 bases, and 8 bases stayed unmatched. The CDR3: CASRDSGGVNNEQFF. The CDR3 bases are TGTGCCAGTAGAGATAGCGGGGGCGTTAACAATGAGCAGTTCTTC.

The chain has TRBV4-2 and TRBJ2-3; tentatively, D is TRBD2 (7 bases). Deletions cut 1 base from V and 2 bases from J, with 13 bases between. CDR1 is LGHNA and CDR2 is YNFKEQ in the germline V gene. This CDR3 comprises 16 residues. The CDR3 spells CASSQGTAGATDTQYF. As DNA, the CDR3 is TGTGCCAGCAGCCAAGGTACTGCGGGGGCCACAGATACGCAGTATTTT.

The chain uses TRBV19 and TRBJ2-7; D remains unclear. From germline, CDR1 is LNHDA and CDR2 SQIVND (reference sequence). V shed 5 bases and J shed 1 base, with 6 bases lying between them. The CDR3 runs 12 residues. CDR3 nucleotide sequence: TGTGCCAGTAGTGACCTATCCTACGAGCAGTACTTC. Amino acids: CASSDLSYEQYF.

The V gene is TRBV7-5, the J gene TRBJ1-2. TRBV7-5 is a recognized pseudogene. CDR3 size: 17 residues. The CDR3 bases are TGTGTCAGAAGCTCGGGCCCAGGCGGATGGGGGACCTATGGCTACACCTTC. Amino acids: CVRSSGPGGWGTYGYTF.

The chain links TRBV27 to TRBJ2-3; possible D gene TRBD1, 7 bases. This CDR3 spans 17 amino acids. Germline V CDR1 and CDR2: MNHEY, SMNVEV (reference sequence). V lost 6 bases and J 3 bases, leaving 22 bases between the germline ends. CDR3 in amino acids: CASSSPPGGLETDTQYF. CDR3 DNA: TGTGCCAGCAGCTCCCCCCCAGGGGGGTTGGAGACAGATACGCAGTATTTT.

V gene TRBV21-1 combines with J gene TRBJ2-1; the table's TRBD2 call for D was not verified on the DNA. TRBV21-1 constitutes a pseudogene. This CDR3 is 16 amino acids long. CDR3 sequence: CASSSLAGDSYNEQFF. CDR3 coding DNA: TGTGCCAGCAGTTCCTTGGCGGGGGACTCTTACAATGAGCAGTTCTTC.

The CDR3 region has the DNA TGTGCCAGCAGCGTCTTTGCAGGAAAGAACACTGAAGCTTTCTTT. It yields the protein CASSVFAGKNTEAFF. J is TRBJ1-1 and V is TRBV9; D is unclear. This CDR3 region has 15 residues. The V gene lost 2 bases and the J gene lost 1 base, with 12 bases spanning the gap. CDR1 and CDR2 (germline): SGDLS, YYNGEE.

This clone has a single count. V usage is TRBV6-5 and J usage is TRBJ1-2, with 11 bases aligning to TRBD1. Germline assignment: CDR1 MNHEY and CDR2 SVGAGI. The CDR3 spans 15 residues. V lost 5 bases to trimming and J lost 3 bases; unmatched junction nucleotides: 5. CDR3 region: CASSPGTGGYYGYTF. The CDR3 bases are TGTGCCAGCAGTCCAGGGACAGGGGGATACTATGGCTACACCTTC.

This clone was counted a few times. The rearrangement joins TRBV4-1 to TRBJ1-1, with TRBD1 matching 7 bases. The CDR3 has 15 amino acids. In germline, CDR1 is MGHRA, CDR2 YSYEKL. J lost 0 bases, V lost 3 bases, and 4 bases had no gene match. The CDR3 sequence is CASSQETGMNTEAFF. The CDR3 nucleotides are TGCGCCAGCAGCCAGGAGACAGGGATGAACACTGAAGCTTTCTTT.

V usage is TRBV10-3 and J usage is TRBJ2-1; possible D gene TRBD2, 7 bases. There are 16 residues in the CDR3. The V end was cut by 0 bases, the J end by 1 base, with 10 bases between. Germline V gives CDR1 ENHRY, CDR2 SYGVKD. As DNA, the CDR3 is TGTGCCATCAGTGAGTCGGGGGGGGCTTCCTACAATGAGCAGTTCTTC. Amino acids: CAISESGGASYNEQFF.

Worth noting for this clone: A much larger clone sits a single nucleotide away, making a read error possible. This CDR3 is also generated by other DNA sequences in the sample. The rearrangement links TRBV6-4 to TRBJ2-3; 7 nucleotides align to TRBD1. The CDR3 length is 14 residues. Germline V lookup: CDR1 MRHNA, CDR2 SNTAGT. After removal of 0 bases from V and 4 bases from J, the junction contained 1 base not matched to a gene. The CDR3 here is CASSDSQGADTQYF. CDR3 bases: TGTGCCAGCAGTGACTCGCAGGGGGCAGATACGCAGTATTTT.

The chain is built from TRBV5-1 and TRBJ2-5; 8 positions match TRBD2. This CDR3 comprises 15 residues. V dropped 5 bases and J dropped 2; count of bases not matched to a gene: 8. CDR1 and CDR2 (germline): SGHRS, YFSETQ. CDR3 region: CASRPMQRGQETQYF. The CDR3 DNA follows: TGCGCCAGCAGACCCATGCAGCGGGGGCAAGAGACCCAGTACTTC.

The chain recombines TRBV5-1 with TRBJ2-2; TRBD1 matches 8 bases. The CDR3 spans 14 residues. The J segment lost 10 bases and the V segment lost 5 bases, leaving 10 bases of the junction unmatched. CDR1 SGHRS and CDR2 YFSETQ come from the germline V gene. CDR3 residues: CASSPRQGSVELFF. The CDR3 DNA follows: TGCGCCAGCAGTCCAAGACAGGGGTCCGTGGAGCTGTTTTTT.

This chain links TRBV2 with TRBJ1-2, with TRBD1 identical over 12 bases. The CDR3 has 15 amino acids. The V gene end was trimmed by 7 bases and the J gene end by 3 bases; junction bases not matched to a gene: 6. CDR1 and CDR2 from the germline V gene are SNHLY and FYNNEI. Here the CDR3 reads CASTTGQGADYGYTF. CDR3 bases: TGTGCCAGCACTACGGGACAGGGGGCGGACTATGGCTACACCTTC.

The chain has TRBV2 and TRBJ1-5; no firm D call. From germline, CDR1 is SNHLY and CDR2 FYNNEI. V shed 4 bases and J shed 4 bases, with 8 bases lying between them. The CDR3 extends over 13 amino acids. The CDR3 DNA reads TGTGCCAGCAGTGGGGCCGGTAATCAGCCCCAGCATTTT. Translating it yields CASSGAGNQPQHF.

The rearrangement links TRBV19 to TRBJ2-7; 10 positions match TRBD2. The CDR3 loop spans 15 amino acids. The J segment lost 4 bases and the V segment lost 9 bases, leaving 12 bases of the junction unmatched. CDR1 and CDR2 (germline): LNHDA, SQIVND (reference sequence). Written as DNA, the CDR3 is TGTGCCAGCACACTACAAGCGGGGGGGCGTTACGAGCAGTACTTC. It translates to CASTLQAGGRYEQYF.